The 21 T cell receptor beta chains below come from one sample, sequenced in a study of blood T cells in healthy people across ages. It was with a sample-barcoded 5' primer and a J-beta primer mix that a second PCR of roughly 7 to 12 cycles was run. Each CDR3 protein is one row after TCRdb ran MiXCR on the 5' RACE reads. The top ten hold over 10% of the sample, which has about a million distinct CDR3 sequences, approximately 38% seen once. Source material: blood. The receptor source for this set is a man aged 18 to 35 in good health.

The chain combines TRBV4-3 with TRBJ1-1; tentative D call: TRBD1 (5 bases). This CDR3 is 14 amino acids long. With 4 bases removed from V and 1 base from J, the gap between germline ends came to 10 bases. Germline CDR1 reads LGHNA; CDR2 reads YSLEER. CDR3 loop: CASSRGGPNTEAFF. The CDR3 DNA reads TGCGCCAGCAGCCGGGGGGGACCGAACACTGAAGCTTTCTTT.

This clonotype has just one count. The junction and the germline gene differ at one end; a read error may be behind it. The CDR3: CASTLTGSMNTEVFF. The CDR3 DNA reads as TGTGCCAGCACTCTTACAGGGAGCATGAACACTGAAGTTTTCTTT. The rearrangement uses TRBV25-1 and TRBJ1-1, with D maybe TRBD1 (6 bases). From germline, CDR1 is MGHDK and CDR2 SYGVNS. The CDR3 contains 15 residues. Supplemented by reference TRBV25-1 and TRBJ1-1, the full variable domain reads EADIYQTPRYLVIGTGKKITLECSQTMGHDKMYWYQQDPGMELHLIHYSYGVNSTEKGDLSSESTVSRIRTEHFPLTLESARPSHTSQYLCASTLTGSMNTEVFFGQGTRLTVV.

The rearrangement joins TRBV29-1 to TRBJ1-2; D unclear. V dropped 7 bases and J dropped 2 bases, with 11 bases sitting between them. This CDR3 has 12 amino acids. Germline values: CDR1 SQVTM, CDR2 ANQGSEA. CDR3 in amino acids: CSGATENYGYTF. Written as DNA, the CDR3 is TGCAGCGGCGCGACTGAGAACTATGGCTACACCTTC.

The CDR3 sequence is CASSPTGVMNTGELFF. Here the CDR3 DNA reads TGTGCCAGCAGCCCTACGGGGGTTATGAACACCGGGGAGCTGTTTTTT. V usage is TRBV2 and J usage is TRBJ2-2; TRBD2 is a possible D gene (6 bases). The CDR3 is 16 amino acids. With 6 bases removed from V and 1 base from J, the gap between germline ends came to 15 bases. In germline, CDR1 is SNHLY, CDR2 FYNNEI.

There are a few counts of this clonotype. This chain connects TRBV20-1 to TRBJ1-1, with 8 positions matching TRBD1. J lost 0 bases, V lost 5 bases, and 5 bases had no gene match. This CDR3 region has 14 residues. CDR1 is DFQATT and CDR2 is SNEGSKA in the germline V gene (reference sequence). CDR3 protein: CSAWDRSLNTEAFF. CDR3 nucleotides: TGCAGTGCTTGGGACAGGTCGCTGAACACTGAAGCTTTCTTT.

V usage is TRBV5-1 and J usage is TRBJ1-2; D is ambiguous. In germline, CDR1 is SGHRS, CDR2 YFSETQ. The CDR3 runs to 13 residues. V lost 4 bases and J lost 2, with 9 bases in between. The CDR3 is CASSIQENYGYTF. In DNA form, the CDR3 reads TGCGCCAGCAGCATTCAGGAGAACTATGGCTACACCTTC.

The J gene is TRBJ2-7, the V gene TRBV5-6, with 7 bases lining up with TRBD1. This CDR3 is built from 14 residues. V trimming: 3 bases; J trimming: 3 bases; junction bases outside the gene matches: 6. Germline V gives CDR1 SGHDT, CDR2 YYEEEE. CDR3 protein: CASSYGTENYEQYF. CDR3 bases: TGTGCCAGCAGCTACGGGACAGAGAACTACGAGCAGTACTTC.

The rearrangement joins TRBV20-1 to TRBJ1-5, with D possibly TRBD1 on 5 matching bases. CDR3 length: 13 residues. Germline V gene data show CDR1 as DFQATT and CDR2 as SNEGSKA (reference sequence). Trimming shortened V by 3 bases and J by 6 bases, and 12 bases separated the two germline ends. Here the CDR3 DNA reads TGCAGTGCTAGCGAAGGGGATCTTCAGCCCCAGCATTTT. This sequence encodes CSASEGDLQPQHF.

The rearrangement uses TRBV6-6 and TRBJ1-2, with TRBD1 as a possible D gene (5 bases). CDR3 length: 17 amino acids. Trimming left V 5 bases short and J 0 bases short, with 19 bases between. In germline, CDR1 is MNHNY, CDR2 SVGAGI (reference sequence). CDR3 DNA sequence: TGTGCCAGCAGTCCCCCGGGGGGTAGGCAACCTAACTATGGCTACACCTTC. This codes for CASSPPGGRQPNYGYTF.

This clonotype was detected a few times. The chain couples TRBV29-1 to TRBJ1-6; 7 nucleotides line up with TRBD1. Germline trimming cut 7 bases from V and 6 bases from J; bases unmatched to any gene: 3. Germline CDR1 is SQVTM and CDR2 is ANQGSEA. The CDR3 spans 12 residues. The CDR3 region is CSAGDSNSPLHF. CDR3 bases: TGCAGCGCTGGGGACAGTAATTCACCCCTCCACTTT.

This clonotype has a handful of counts. The chain combines TRBV3-1 with TRBJ2-1; 11 positions agree with TRBD2. Germline assignment: CDR1 LGHDT and CDR2 YNNKEL (reference sequence). V dropped 1 base and J dropped 0; count of bases not matched to a gene: 8. There are 19 residues in the CDR3. The CDR3 DNA reads TGTGCCAGCAGCCAAGCTTCTAGCGGGGGGTGGAGCTCCTACAATGAGCAGTTCTTC. Translation gives CASSQASSGGWSSYNEQFF.

The J gene is TRBJ2-5, the V gene TRBV29-1; TRBD1 or TRBD2 may be the D gene (6 bases each). The CDR3 loop spans 14 amino acids. V lost 1 base and J lost 11, with 20 bases in between. The germline CDR1 and CDR2 sequences are SQVTM and ANQGSEA. The DNA for the CDR3 is TGCAGCGTTGAAGGCGGGACAACCTACAATGAGCAGTACTTC. Translating it yields CSVEGGTTYNEQYF.

This clonotype appeared a few times. This chain uses TRBV12-5 with TRBJ2-1, with 9 bases matching TRBD1. The V segment lost 5 bases and the J segment 3 bases; nucleotides outside the gene matches: 5. CDR1 LGHNT and CDR2 FRNRAP come from the germline V gene. This CDR3 contains 15 residues. CDR3 sequence: CASGRGQGDYNEQFF. CDR3 nucleotide sequence: TGTGCTAGTGGTCGGGGACAGGGAGACTACAATGAGCAGTTCTTC.

This rearrangement joins TRBV12-3 or TRBV12-4 to TRBJ2-1, with unresolved D. Trimming removed 5 bases at V and 6 bases at J, with 14 bases between. This CDR3 comprises 14 residues. The DNA for the CDR3 is TGTGCCAGCAGTAGACGGACGGTGGGCAATGAGCAGTTCTTC. It specifies CASSRRTVGNEQFF.

In this sample, this clonotype turned up a few times. The gene calls are TRBV7-2 and TRBJ2-7; 8 positions agree with TRBD1. With 1 base clipped from V and 2 bases from J, the junction kept 7 bases outside the gene matches. Germline lookup yields CDR1 SGHTA and CDR2 FQGNSA. The CDR3 consists of 16 residues. The CDR3 nucleotides are TGTGCCAGCAGCTTAGTGGGGGGACAGGTGACCTACGAGCAGTACTTC. Encoded protein: CASSLVGGQVTYEQYF.

The chain joins TRBV14 to TRBJ1-2; 7 bases fit TRBD1. The CDR3 loop spans 15 amino acids. With V trimmed by 3 bases and J by 5 bases, 9 bases remained unmatched. Germline V CDR1 and CDR2: SGHDN, FVKESK. The CDR3 here is CASSHHRGTTYGYTF. The CDR3 DNA is TGTGCCAGCAGCCACCACAGGGGTACGACTTATGGCTACACCTTC.

The V gene is TRBV12-3 or TRBV12-4, the J gene TRBJ1-6; D is unclear. CDR3 length: 16 residues. The germline V and J ends were trimmed by 2 bases and 0 bases, with 8 bases remaining between them. The CDR3 bases are TGTGCCAGCAGTTTACGGGATCTCTCCTATAATTCACCCCTCCACTTT. This encodes CASSLRDLSYNSPLHF.

The V and J genes are TRBV6-2 or TRBV6-3 and TRBJ2-1; 11 bases line up with TRBD2. Trimming removed 4 bases from V and 4 bases from J; junction bases left unmatched: 9. Per the germline V gene, CDR1 is MNHEY and CDR2 is SVGEGT. CDR3 length: 17 amino acids. The CDR3 nucleotides are TGTGCCAGCAGTTCCCAGGCCGGGACTAGCGGATACAATGAGCAGTTCTTC. This encodes CASSSQAGTSGYNEQFF.

The chain carries TRBV7-8 and TRBJ2-7; TRBD1 might be the D (5 bases). CDR3 length: 16 residues. V lost 1 base to trimming and J lost 1 base, with 14 bases between them. Looked up from germline, CDR1 is SGHVS and CDR2 is FQNEAQ. The CDR3 sequence is CASSLVVGAPSYEQYF. The CDR3 bases are TGTGCCAGCAGCTTAGTCGTTGGGGCGCCGTCCTACGAGCAGTACTTC.

This clonotype was detected ten times or more. This rearrangement joins TRBV10-3 to TRBJ2-7, with TRBD1 matching over 10 bases. V lost 5 bases and J lost 0; bases outside the gene matches: 13. Germline lookup yields CDR1 ENHRY and CDR2 SYGVKD. This CDR3 has 18 amino acids. The CDR3: CAISIPGTGATRSYEQYF. DNA for the CDR3: TGTGCCATCAGTATTCCCGGGACAGGGGCCACCCGCTCCTACGAGCAGTACTTC.

The chain carries TRBV9 and TRBJ1-1; D is uncertain. In germline, CDR1 is SGDLS, CDR2 YYNGEE. With 0 bases removed from V and 3 bases from J, the gap between germline ends came to 12 bases. CDR3 length: 15 residues. The CDR3 is CASSVGPQVHTEAFF. The CDR3 DNA follows: TGTGCCAGCAGCGTAGGACCTCAGGTCCACACTGAAGCTTTCTTT.